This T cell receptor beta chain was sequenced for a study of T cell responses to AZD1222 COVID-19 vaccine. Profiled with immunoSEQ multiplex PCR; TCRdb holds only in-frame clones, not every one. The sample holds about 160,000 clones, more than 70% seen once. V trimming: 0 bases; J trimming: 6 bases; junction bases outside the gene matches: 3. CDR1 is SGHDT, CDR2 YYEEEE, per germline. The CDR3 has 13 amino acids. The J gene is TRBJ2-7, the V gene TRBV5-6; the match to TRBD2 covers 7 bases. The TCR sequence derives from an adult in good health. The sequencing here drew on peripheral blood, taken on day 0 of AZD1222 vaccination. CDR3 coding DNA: TGTGCCAGCAGCTTGGCCGGGGGGTCCGAGCAGTACTTC. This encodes CASSLAGGSEQYF.